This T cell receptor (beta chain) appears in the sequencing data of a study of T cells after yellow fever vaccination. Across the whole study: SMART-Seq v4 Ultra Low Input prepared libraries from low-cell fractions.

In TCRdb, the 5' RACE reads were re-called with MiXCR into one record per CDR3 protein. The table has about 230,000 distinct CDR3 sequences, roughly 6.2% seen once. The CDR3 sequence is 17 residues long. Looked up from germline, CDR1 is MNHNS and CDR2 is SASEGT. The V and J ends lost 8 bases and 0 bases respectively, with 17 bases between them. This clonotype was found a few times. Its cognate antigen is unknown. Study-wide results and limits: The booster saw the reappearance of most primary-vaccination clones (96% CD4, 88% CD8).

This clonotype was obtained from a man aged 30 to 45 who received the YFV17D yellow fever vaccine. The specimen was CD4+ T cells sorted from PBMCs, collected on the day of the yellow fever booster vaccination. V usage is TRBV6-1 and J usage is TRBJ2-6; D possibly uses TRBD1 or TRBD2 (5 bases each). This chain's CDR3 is CASVNRRISSGANVLTF. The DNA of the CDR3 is TGTGCCAGCGTAAACAGGAGGATAAGCTCTGGGGCCAACGTCCTGACTTTC.